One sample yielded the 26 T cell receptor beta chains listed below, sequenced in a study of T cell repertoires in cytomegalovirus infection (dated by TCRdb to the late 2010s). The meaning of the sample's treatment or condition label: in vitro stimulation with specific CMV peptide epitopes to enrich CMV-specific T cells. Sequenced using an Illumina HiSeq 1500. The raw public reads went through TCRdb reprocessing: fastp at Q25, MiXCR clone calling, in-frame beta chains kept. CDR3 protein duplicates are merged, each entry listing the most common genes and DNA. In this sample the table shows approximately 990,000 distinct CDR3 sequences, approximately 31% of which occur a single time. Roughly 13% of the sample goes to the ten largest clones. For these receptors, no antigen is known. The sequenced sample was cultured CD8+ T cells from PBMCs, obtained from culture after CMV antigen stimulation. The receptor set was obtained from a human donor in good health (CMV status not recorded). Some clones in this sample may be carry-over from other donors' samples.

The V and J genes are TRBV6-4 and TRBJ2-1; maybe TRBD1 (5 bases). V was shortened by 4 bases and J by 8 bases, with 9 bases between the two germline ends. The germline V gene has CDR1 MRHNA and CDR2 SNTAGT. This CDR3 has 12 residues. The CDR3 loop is CASSATGYEQFF. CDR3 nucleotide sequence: TGTGCCAGCAGTGCAACAGGTTATGAGCAGTTCTTC.

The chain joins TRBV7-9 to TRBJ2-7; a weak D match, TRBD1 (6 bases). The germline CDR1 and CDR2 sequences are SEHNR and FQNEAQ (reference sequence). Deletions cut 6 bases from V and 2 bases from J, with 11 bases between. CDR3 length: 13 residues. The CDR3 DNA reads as TGTGCCAGCAGTGGACAGACCGCCTACGAGCAGTACGTC. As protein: CASSGQTAYEQYV.

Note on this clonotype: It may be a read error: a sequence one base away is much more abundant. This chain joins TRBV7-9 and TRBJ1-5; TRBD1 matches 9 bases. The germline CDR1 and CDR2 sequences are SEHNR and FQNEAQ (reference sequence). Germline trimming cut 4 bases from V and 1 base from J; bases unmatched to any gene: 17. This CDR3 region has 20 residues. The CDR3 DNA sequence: TGTGCCAGCAGCTCCCATGATGTGGAACAGGGGGCTTTAAGCAATCAGCCCCAGCATTTT. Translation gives CASSSHDVEQGALSNQPQHF. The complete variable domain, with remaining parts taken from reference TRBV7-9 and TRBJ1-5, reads DTGVSQNPRHKITKRGQNVTFRCDPISEHNRLYWYRQTLGQGPEFLTYFQNEAQLEKSRLLSDRFSAERPKGSFSTLEIQRTEQGDSAMYLCASSSHDVEQGALSNQPQHFGDGTRLSIL.

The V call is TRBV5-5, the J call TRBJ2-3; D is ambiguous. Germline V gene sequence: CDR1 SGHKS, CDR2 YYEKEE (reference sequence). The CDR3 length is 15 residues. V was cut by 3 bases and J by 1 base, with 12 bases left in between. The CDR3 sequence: CASSSPLDGTDTQYF. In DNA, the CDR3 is TGTGCCAGCAGCTCACCCCTTGACGGCACAGATACGCAGTATTTT.

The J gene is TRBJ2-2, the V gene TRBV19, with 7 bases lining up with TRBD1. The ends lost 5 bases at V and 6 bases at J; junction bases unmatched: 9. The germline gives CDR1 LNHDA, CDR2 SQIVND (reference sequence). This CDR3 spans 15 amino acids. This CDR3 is CASSPWGQSSGELFF. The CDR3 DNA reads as TGTGCCAGTAGTCCCTGGGGACAGAGTTCCGGGGAGCTGTTTTTT.

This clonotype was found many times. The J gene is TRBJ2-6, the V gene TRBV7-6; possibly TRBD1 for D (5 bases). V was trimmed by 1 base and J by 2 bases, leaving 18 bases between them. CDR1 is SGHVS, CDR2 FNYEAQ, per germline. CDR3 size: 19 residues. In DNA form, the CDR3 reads TGTGCCAGCAGCTTAGTCCCCGACAGCTCATTCCCTGGGGCCAACGTCCTGACTTTC. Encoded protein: CASSLVPDSSFPGANVLTF.

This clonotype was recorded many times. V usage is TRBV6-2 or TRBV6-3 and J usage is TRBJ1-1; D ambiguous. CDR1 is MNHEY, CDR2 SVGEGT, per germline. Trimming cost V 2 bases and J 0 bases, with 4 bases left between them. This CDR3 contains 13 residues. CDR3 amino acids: CASSYVVNTEAFF. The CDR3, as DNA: TGTGCCAGCAGTTACGTGGTGAACACTGAAGCTTTCTTT.

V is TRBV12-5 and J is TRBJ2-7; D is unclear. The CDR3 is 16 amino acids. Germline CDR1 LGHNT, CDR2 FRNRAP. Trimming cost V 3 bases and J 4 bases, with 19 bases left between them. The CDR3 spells CASGFEVPGTPYEQYF. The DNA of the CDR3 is TGTGCTAGTGGTTTTGAGGTGCCGGGTACTCCTTACGAGCAGTACTTC.

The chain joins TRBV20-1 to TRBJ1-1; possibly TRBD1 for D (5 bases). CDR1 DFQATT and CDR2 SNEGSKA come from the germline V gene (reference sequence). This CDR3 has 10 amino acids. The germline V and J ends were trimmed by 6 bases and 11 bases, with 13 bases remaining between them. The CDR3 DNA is TGCAGTGCGGGGCCCACGTACGCTTTCTTT. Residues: CSAGPTYAFF.

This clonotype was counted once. The CDR3 DNA is TGTGCCAGCAGCGATAGGTTCTATGGCTACACCTTC. It codes for CASSDRFYGYTF. The chain employs TRBV9 and TRBJ1-2; D uncertain. Germline V gene lookup returns CDR1 SGDLS and CDR2 YYNGEE. The CDR3 has 12 amino acids. Trimming took 3 bases from V and 4 from J, leaving 7 bases between them.

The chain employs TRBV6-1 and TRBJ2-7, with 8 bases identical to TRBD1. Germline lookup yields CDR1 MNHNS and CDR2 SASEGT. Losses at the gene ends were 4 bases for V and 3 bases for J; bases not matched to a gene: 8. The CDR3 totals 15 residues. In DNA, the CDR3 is TGTGCCAGCAGTGTAAGCCCCGACAGGGGCTACGAGCAGTACTTC. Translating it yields CASSVSPDRGYEQYF.

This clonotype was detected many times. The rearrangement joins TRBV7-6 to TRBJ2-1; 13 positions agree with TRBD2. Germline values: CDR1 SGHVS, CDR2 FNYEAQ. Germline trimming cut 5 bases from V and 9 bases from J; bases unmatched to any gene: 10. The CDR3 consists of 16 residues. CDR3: CASSLVTSGGWAEQFF. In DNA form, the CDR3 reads TGTGCCAGCAGCCTTGTGACTAGCGGGGGGTGGGCTGAGCAGTTCTTC.

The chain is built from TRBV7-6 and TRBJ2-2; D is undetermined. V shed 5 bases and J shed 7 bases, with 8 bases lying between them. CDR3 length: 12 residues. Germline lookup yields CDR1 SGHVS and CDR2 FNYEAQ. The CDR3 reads CASSQLLGELFF. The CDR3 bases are TGTGCCAGCAGCCAACTCCTCGGGGAGCTGTTTTTT.

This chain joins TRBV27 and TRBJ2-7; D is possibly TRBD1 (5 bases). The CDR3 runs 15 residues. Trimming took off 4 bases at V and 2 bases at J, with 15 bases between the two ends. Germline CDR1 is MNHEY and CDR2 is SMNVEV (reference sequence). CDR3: CASSSGSGAPYEQYV. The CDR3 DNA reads TGTGCCAGCAGTTCAGGGTCTGGGGCCCCCTACGAGCAGTACGTC.

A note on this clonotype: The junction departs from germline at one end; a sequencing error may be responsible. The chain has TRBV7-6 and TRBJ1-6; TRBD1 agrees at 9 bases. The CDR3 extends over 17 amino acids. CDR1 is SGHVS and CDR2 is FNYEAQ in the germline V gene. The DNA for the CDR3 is TGTGCCAGCTGCTTGGACGAAAGACAGGGGGGGGATTCACCCCTCCACTTT. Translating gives CASCLDERQGGDSPLHF. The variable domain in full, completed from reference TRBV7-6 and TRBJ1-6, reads GAGVSQSPRYKVTKRGQDVALRCDPISGHVSLYWYRQALGQGPEFLTYFNYEAQQDKSGLPNDRFSAERPEGSISTLTIQRTEQRDSAMYRCASCLDERQGGDSPLHFGNGTRLTVT.

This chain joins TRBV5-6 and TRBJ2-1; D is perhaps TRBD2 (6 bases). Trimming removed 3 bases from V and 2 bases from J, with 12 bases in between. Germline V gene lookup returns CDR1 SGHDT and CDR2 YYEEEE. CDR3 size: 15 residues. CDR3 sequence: CASSSDPGAYNEQFF. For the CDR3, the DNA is TGTGCCAGCAGCTCCGACCCGGGGGCCTACAATGAGCAGTTCTTC.

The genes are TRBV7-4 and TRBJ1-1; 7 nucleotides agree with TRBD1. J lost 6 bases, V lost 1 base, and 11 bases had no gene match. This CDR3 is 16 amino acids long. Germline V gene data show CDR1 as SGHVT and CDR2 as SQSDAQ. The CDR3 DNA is TGTGCCAGCAGCTTAGAGGGGGCAGGCGGGTACGCTGAAGCTTTCTTT. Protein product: CASSLEGAGGYAEAFF.

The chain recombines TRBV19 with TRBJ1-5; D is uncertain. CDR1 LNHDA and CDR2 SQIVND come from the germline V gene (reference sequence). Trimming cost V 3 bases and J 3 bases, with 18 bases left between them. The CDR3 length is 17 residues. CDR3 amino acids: CASSISLSGGVNQPQHF. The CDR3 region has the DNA TGTGCCAGTAGTATTTCTTTATCAGGAGGCGTCAATCAGCCCCAGCATTTT.

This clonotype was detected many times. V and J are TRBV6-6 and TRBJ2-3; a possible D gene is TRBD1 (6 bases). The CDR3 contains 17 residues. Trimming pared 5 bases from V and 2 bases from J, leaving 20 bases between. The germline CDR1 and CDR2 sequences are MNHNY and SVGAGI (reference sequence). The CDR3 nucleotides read TGTGCCAGCAGTACTACCGGGACAAGTTCCTACACAGATACGCAGTATTTT. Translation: CASSTTGTSSYTDTQYF.

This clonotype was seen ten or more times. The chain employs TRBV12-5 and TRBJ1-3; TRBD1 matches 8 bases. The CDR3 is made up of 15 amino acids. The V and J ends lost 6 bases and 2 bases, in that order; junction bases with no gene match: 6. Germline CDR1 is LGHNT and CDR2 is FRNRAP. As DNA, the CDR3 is TGTGCTAGTGGACCCGAGGACAGGGCTGGAAACACCATATATTTT. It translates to CASGPEDRAGNTIYF.

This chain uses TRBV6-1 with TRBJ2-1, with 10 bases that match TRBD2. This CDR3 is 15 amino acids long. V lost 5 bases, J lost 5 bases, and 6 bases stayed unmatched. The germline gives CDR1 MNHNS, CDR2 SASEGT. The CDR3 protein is CASSPLAGDHNEQFF. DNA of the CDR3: TGTGCCAGCAGTCCGCTAGCGGGGGACCACAATGAGCAGTTCTTC.

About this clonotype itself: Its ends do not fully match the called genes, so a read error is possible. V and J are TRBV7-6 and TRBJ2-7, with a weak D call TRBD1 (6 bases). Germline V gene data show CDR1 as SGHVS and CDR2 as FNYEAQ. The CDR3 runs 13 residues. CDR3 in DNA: TGTGCTAGCAGCCCGACCTCAGGGGACGAGCAGTACTTC. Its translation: CASSPTSGDEQYF. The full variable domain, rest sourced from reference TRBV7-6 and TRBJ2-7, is GAGVSQSPRYKVTKRGQDVALRCDPISGHVSLYWYRQALGQGPEFLTYFNYEAQQDKSGLPNDRFSAERPEGSISTLTIQRTEQRDSAMYRCASSPTSGDEQYFGPGTRLTVT.

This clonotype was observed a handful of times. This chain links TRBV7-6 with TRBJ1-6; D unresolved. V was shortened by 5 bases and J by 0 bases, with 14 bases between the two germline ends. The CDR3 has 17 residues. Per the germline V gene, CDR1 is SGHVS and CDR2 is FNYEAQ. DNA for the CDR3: TGTGCCAGCAGCCAGAGGGCAAGGAGCTCCTATAATTCACCCCTCCACTTT. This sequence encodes CASSQRARSSYNSPLHF.

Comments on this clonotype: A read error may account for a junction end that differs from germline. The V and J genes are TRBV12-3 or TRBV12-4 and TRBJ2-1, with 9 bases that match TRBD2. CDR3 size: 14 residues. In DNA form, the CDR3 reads TGTGTCAGCAGTTTAGGCGGGGGGGCCCGTGAGCAGTTCTTC. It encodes CVSSLGGGAREQFF.

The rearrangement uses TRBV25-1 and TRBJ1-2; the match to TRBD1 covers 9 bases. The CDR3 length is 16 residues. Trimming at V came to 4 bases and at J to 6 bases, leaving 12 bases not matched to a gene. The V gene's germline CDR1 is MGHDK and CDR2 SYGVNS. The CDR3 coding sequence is TGTGCCAGCAGTGCCACAGGAGACAGGGGGAGGAATGGCTACACCTTC. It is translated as CASSATGDRGRNGYTF.

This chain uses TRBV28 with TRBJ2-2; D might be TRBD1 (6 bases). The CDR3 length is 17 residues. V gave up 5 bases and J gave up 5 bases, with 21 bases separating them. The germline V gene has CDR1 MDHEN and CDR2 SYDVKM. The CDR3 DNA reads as TGTGCCAGCAGTATTAAACAGGGTTCGGGTTGGACCGGGGAGCTGTTTTTT. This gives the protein CASSIKQGSGWTGELFF. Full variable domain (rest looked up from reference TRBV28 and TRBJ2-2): DVKVTQSSRYLVKRTGEKVFLECVQDMDHENMFWYRQDPGLGLRLIYFSYDVKMKEKGDIPEGYSVSREKKERFSLILESASTNQTSMYLCASSIKQGSGWTGELFFGEGSRLTVL.